The 14 T cell receptor beta chains below all came from one sample that was sequenced in a study of low-dose radiotherapy and immunotherapy resistance in tumors. Priming of first-strand cDNA relied on TRAV- and TRBV-specific primers (covering alpha and beta chains). A roughly 20-cycle PCR with a constant-region primer and V-primer adapter amplified TCRs. TCRdb re-called the reads through MiXCR, storing one row per CDR3 protein. Among approximately 9,000 distinct CDR3 sequences listed, 69% were seen once. The receptors were gathered from a human donor with advanced metastatic prostate, ovarian, gallbladder or colorectal cancer (not recorded which). This table probably holds off-target reads from a library built for another chain.

This chain uses TRBV11-2 with TRBJ2-5; a weak D match, TRBD1 (5 bases). CDR1 is SGHAT and CDR2 is FQNNGV in the germline V gene. Trimming pared 1 base from V and 5 bases from J, leaving 14 bases between. The CDR3 extends over 15 amino acids. The CDR3 here is CASSLARVRDETQYF. DNA of the CDR3: TGTGCCAGCAGCTTAGCCAGGGTCCGTGACGAGACCCAGTACTTC. The complete variable domain, with remaining parts taken from reference TRBV11-2 and TRBJ2-5, reads EAGVAQSPRYKIIEKRQSVAFWCNPISGHATLYWYQQILGQGPKLLIQFQNNGVVDDSQLPKDRFSAERLKGVDSTLKIQPAKLEDSAVYLCASSLARVRDETQYFGPGTRLLVL.

This clonotype turned up a few times. The V and J genes are TRBV4-1 and TRBJ2-5; TRBD2 is a possible D gene (6 bases). From germline, CDR1 is MGHRA and CDR2 YSYEKL. Trimming stripped 1 base from V and 2 bases from J, with 11 bases between. The CDR3 is 15 amino acids. CDR3 bases: TGCGCCAGCAGCCAAGTCGGGACTCGACAAGAGACCCAGTACTTC. Protein sequence: CASSQVGTRQETQYF.

This rearrangement joins TRBV14 to TRBJ1-2; D is undetermined. The CDR3 runs 14 residues. Germline CDR1 SGHDN, CDR2 FVKESK. The V end lost 0 bases, the J end lost 7 bases, and 12 bases lay between the germline ends. The CDR3: CASSQDIRTSGYTF. CDR3 DNA: TGTGCCAGCAGCCAAGATATCCGAACCTCTGGCTACACCTTC.

This chain uses TRBV20-1 with TRBJ2-3, with D uncertain. Deletions cut 2 bases from V and 5 bases from J, with 17 bases between. The germline V gene has CDR1 DFQATT and CDR2 SNEGSKA (reference sequence). The CDR3 spans 15 residues. The CDR3 DNA is TGCAGTGCTAGAACCACGGGCAAAGTGGAAGATACGCAGTATTTT. Its protein is CSARTTGKVEDTQYF.

The chain links TRBV5-1 to TRBJ2-2, with 10 bases matching TRBD2. The J segment lost 1 base and the V segment lost 6 bases, leaving 9 bases of the junction unmatched. CDR1 is SGHRS, CDR2 YFSETQ, per germline. This CDR3 region has 17 residues. The CDR3 bases are TGCGCCAGCACCCCCCGACTAGCGGGCAAGAACACCGGGGAGCTGTTTTTT. This encodes CASTPRLAGKNTGELFF.

This clonotype has only a few counts. The chain carries TRBV5-1 and TRBJ1-1, with D hard to call. V gave up 0 bases and J gave up 1 base, with 10 bases separating them. Germline V lookup: CDR1 SGHRS, CDR2 YFSETQ. CDR3 size: 15 residues. CDR3 loop: CASSLGPQGNTEAFF. In DNA form, the CDR3 reads TGCGCCAGCAGCTTGGGCCCTCAAGGGAACACTGAAGCTTTCTTT.

J is TRBJ1-3 and V is TRBV29-1; D remains unclear. Germline V gene data show CDR1 as SQVTM and CDR2 as ANQGSEA. The CDR3 spans 12 residues. Between the trimmed V and J ends, which lost 7 bases and 0 bases, there was a span of 7 bases. The CDR3 DNA sequence: TGCAGCGCCCATCTCTCTGGAAACACCATATATTTT. Its translation: CSAHLSGNTIYF.

This chain joins TRBV3-1 and TRBJ2-7; D gene unclear. Trimming left V 4 bases short and J 2 bases short, with 12 bases between. CDR3 length equals 14 residues. Germline V gives CDR1 LGHDT, CDR2 YNNKEL (reference sequence). CDR3 loop: CASSPPRPPYEQYF. The CDR3, as DNA: TGTGCCAGCAGCCCCCCTCGTCCGCCCTACGAGCAGTACTTC.

This chain uses TRBV5-1 with TRBJ2-7; D is ambiguous. The CDR3 loop spans 14 amino acids. Germline lookup yields CDR1 SGHRS and CDR2 YFSETQ. The V gene lost 1 base and the J gene lost 6 bases, with 14 bases spanning the gap. The CDR3 coding sequence is TGCGCCAGCAGCTTGCAACAGACACCTGGCGAGCAGTACTTC. Amino acid sequence: CASSLQQTPGEQYF. Based on the CDR3 plus reference TRBV5-1 and TRBJ2-7, the full variable domain is KAGVTQTPRYLIKTRGQQVTLSCSPISGHRSVSWYQQTPGQGLQFLFEYFSETQRNKGNFPGRFSGRQFSNSRSEMNVSTLELGDSALYLCASSLQQTPGEQYFGPGTRLTVT.

This rearrangement joins TRBV5-1 to TRBJ2-7; TRBD2 matches at 9 bases. With 5 bases clipped from V and 4 bases from J, the junction kept 10 bases outside the gene matches. The germline V gene has CDR1 SGHRS and CDR2 YFSETQ. The CDR3 is 15 residues long. The CDR3 nucleotides are TGCGCCAGCAGTACCGGAGGTAGCGGGGGTTACGAGCAGTACTTC. Protein product: CASSTGGSGGYEQYF.

This clonotype was counted a few times. CDR3 loop: CASSLTEGYEQFF. CDR3 nucleotide sequence: TGTGCCAGCAGCTTGACAGAGGGGTATGAGCAGTTCTTC. V is TRBV5-4 and J is TRBJ2-1; D may be TRBD1 or TRBD2 (5 bases each). The CDR3 sequence is 13 residues long. The ends were cut back, 1 base at V and 8 bases at J, with 10 bases in the middle. CDR1 and CDR2 from the germline V gene are SGHNT and YYREEE (reference sequence).

The CDR3 sequence: CASSLRASGGDRTGELFF. In nucleotides, the CDR3 is TGTGCCAGCAGTTTGAGGGCGAGCGGGGGGGATAGGACCGGGGAGCTGTTTTTT. The genes are TRBV6-2 or TRBV6-3 and TRBJ2-2; 10 positions agree with TRBD2. From germline, CDR1 is MNHEY and CDR2 SVGEGT. Unmatched junction bases numbered 13, after V lost 4 bases and J lost 5 bases. The CDR3 is 18 amino acids.

This chain links TRBV29-1 with TRBJ1-1, with D possibly TRBD1 on 6 matching bases. CDR3 length: 13 residues. Looked up from germline, CDR1 is SQVTM and CDR2 is ANQGSEA. The V gene lost 4 bases and the J gene lost 6 bases, with 15 bases spanning the gap. The CDR3 sequence: CSVVRGSSAEAFF. CDR3 nucleotide sequence: TGCAGCGTTGTAAGGGGGTCGAGCGCTGAAGCTTTCTTT.

This clonotype came up a few times. The rearrangement uses TRBV5-5 and TRBJ2-1, with 10 bases aligning to TRBD2. Germline V gene data show CDR1 as SGHKS and CDR2 as YYEKEE (reference sequence). The CDR3 has 18 amino acids. J gave up 0 bases and V 0 bases, and 6 bases lay outside the gene matches. The DNA for the CDR3 is TGTGCCAGCAGCTTGGGGGTAGCGGGGGGTAGCTCCTACAATGAGCAGTTCTTC. It yields the protein CASSLGVAGGSSYNEQFF.